The T cell receptor (beta chain) under discussion was sequenced for a study of T cell responses to AZD1222 COVID-19 vaccine. Sequencing used immunoSEQ multiplex PCR; TCRdb keeps in-frame clones, though not all of them. The profile shows around 100,000 clones, 90% of them singletons. Study-level points and caveats: Among AZD1222 vaccinees, only six or seven were seropositive at baseline.

Trimming shortened V by 5 bases and J by 0 bases, and 8 bases separated the two germline ends. The CDR3 has 14 residues. Germline CDR1 reads KGHDR; CDR2 reads SFDVKD. Comment on this clone: Its antigen remains unidentified.

This TCR was recovered from an adult in good health. The sequencing here drew on peripheral blood, taken on day 0 of AZD1222 vaccination. This chain uses TRBV24-1 with TRBJ2-3; D unresolved. Here the CDR3 reads CATSAEPSTDTQYF. The CDR3 DNA sequence: TGTGCCACCAGTGCAGAACCTAGCACAGATACGCAGTATTTT.